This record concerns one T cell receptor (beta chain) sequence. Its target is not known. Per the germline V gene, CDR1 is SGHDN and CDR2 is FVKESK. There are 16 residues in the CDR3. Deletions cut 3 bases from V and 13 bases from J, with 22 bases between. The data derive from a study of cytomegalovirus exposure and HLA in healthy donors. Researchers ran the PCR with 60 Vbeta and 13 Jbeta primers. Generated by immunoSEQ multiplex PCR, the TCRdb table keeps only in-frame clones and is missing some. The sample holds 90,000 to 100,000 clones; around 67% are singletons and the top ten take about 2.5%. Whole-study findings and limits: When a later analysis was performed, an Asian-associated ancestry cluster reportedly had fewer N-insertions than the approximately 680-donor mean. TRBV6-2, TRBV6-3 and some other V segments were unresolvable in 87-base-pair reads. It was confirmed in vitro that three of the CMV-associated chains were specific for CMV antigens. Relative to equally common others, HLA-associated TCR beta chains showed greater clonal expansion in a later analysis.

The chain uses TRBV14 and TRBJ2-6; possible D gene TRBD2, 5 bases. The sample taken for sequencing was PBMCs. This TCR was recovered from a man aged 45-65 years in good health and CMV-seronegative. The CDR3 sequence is CASSQGGGLLSGVLTF. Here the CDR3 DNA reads TGTGCCAGCAGCCAGGGCGGAGGCCTACTCTCTGGTGTCCTGACTTTC.